This T cell receptor beta chain was documented in a study of human T cells and chemical hapten exposure. Study context: On around 2 cm by around 2 cm of upper inner arm skin, sensitization was performed with 2% DPC.

This clonotype was seen repeatedly, ten times or more. Each CDR3 protein is one row after TCRdb ran MiXCR on the RACE reads. The sample holds under 50,000 distinct CDR3 sequences, over 7.5% seen once. Time point meaning: patch test 3, about 24 weeks after DPC sensitization. Specified treatment: therapeutic diphenylcyclopropenone sensitization with weekly scalp DPC. It was from unfractionated whole blood that total RNA was extracted. The donor pool consisted of alopecia patients aged 18 to 70 years, considered suitable for DPC. The V and J ends lost 8 bases and 2 bases, in that order; junction bases with no gene match: 16. Looked up from germline, CDR1 is SEHNR and CDR2 is FQNEAQ (reference sequence). CDR3 length: 17 residues.

V and J are TRBV7-9 and TRBJ2-3, with 7 nucleotides matching TRBD1. Here the sequenced sample was whole blood, taken in connection with sensitization to the hapten diphenylcyclopropenone (DPC). This TCR was recovered from a man aged 50-60 years with alopecia areata. Some clones in this sample may be carry-over from other donors' samples. DNA of the CDR3: TGTGCCAGCGAGAAGGGGGCGCCCCCGGGTTTCACAGATACGCAGTATTTT. It specifies CASEKGAPPGFTDTQYF.